The rows below give T cell receptor beta chains drawn from one sample of a study of T cell repertoires in cytomegalovirus infection. TCRdb itself ran the reads through MiXCR, one entry per CDR3 protein. The sample shows 560,000 or so distinct CDR3 sequences, approximately 15% of them seen only once. Input material: CD8+ T cells from PBMCs. The receptors here all came from a human donor in good health (CMV status not recorded). Some clones in this sample may be carry-over from other donors' samples. Both conserved end residues are part of each CDR3. Fields, in order: D gene, clone size, J gene, V gene, CDR3 DNA, CDR3 protein. The D gene is left open where the match is weak. For some rows the clone size is stated as once, few or many, or as a class when expanded; others skip it.

d_call: TRBD1
clone_size: few
j_call: TRBJ1-3
v_call: TRBV19
cdr3_nt: TGTGCCAGTACGAGGACAGGGGATTACTCTGGAAACACCATATATTTT
cdr3_aa: CASTRTGDYSGNTIYF

d_call: .
clone_size: .
j_call: TRBJ1-1
v_call: TRBV6-4
cdr3_nt: TGTGCCAGCAGTGTGGGCAGGCACACTGAAGCTTTCTTT
cdr3_aa: CASSVGRHTEAFF

d_call: .
clone_size: many
j_call: TRBJ2-7
v_call: TRBV12-3/TRBV12-4
cdr3_nt: TGTGCCAGCCGACGAGGGTCCTACGAGCAGTACTTC
cdr3_aa: CASRRGSYEQYF

d_call: .
clone_size: many
j_call: TRBJ2-4
v_call: TRBV12-3/TRBV12-4
cdr3_nt: TGTGCCAGCAGTTTAGGAGTATTTGACATTCAGTACTTC
cdr3_aa: CASSLGVFDIQYF

d_call: .
clone_size: many
j_call: TRBJ1-1
v_call: TRBV2
cdr3_nt: TGTGCCAGCAGTGACAGCACTGAAGCTTTCTTT
cdr3_aa: CASSDSTEAFF

d_call: .
clone_size: many
j_call: TRBJ1-1
v_call: TRBV14
cdr3_nt: TGTGCCAGCAGCCAAGACGACATTGGGGGGGGAGGGGACACTGAAGCTTTCTTT
cdr3_aa: CASSQDDIGGGGDTEAFF

d_call: .
clone_size: many
j_call: TRBJ1-1
v_call: TRBV4-1
cdr3_nt: TGCGCCAGCAGCCTCAGACGTCCACCCGCGAACACTGAAGCTTTCTTT
cdr3_aa: CASSLRRPPANTEAFF

d_call: .
clone_size: many
j_call: TRBJ1-5
v_call: TRBV6-2/TRBV6-3
cdr3_nt: TGTGCCAGCAGTTATGGCCCGGGCTACGCTGATGGTAATCAGCCCCAGCATTTT
cdr3_aa: CASSYGPGYADGNQPQHF

d_call: .
clone_size: many
j_call: TRBJ2-7
v_call: TRBV4-1
cdr3_nt: TGCGCCAGCAGCCGGGGGCAGGGAATTTCTGACGAGCAGTACTTC
cdr3_aa: CASSRGQGISDEQYF

d_call: .
clone_size: many
j_call: TRBJ2-2
v_call: TRBV7-9
cdr3_nt: TGTGCCAGCAGCCCTAGTCGGACACCGAACACCGGGGAGCTGTTTTTT
cdr3_aa: CASSPSRTPNTGELFF

d_call: .
clone_size: many
j_call: TRBJ1-1
v_call: TRBV7-3
cdr3_nt: TGTGCCAGCAGCTTGGGGGGGCTGAGCACTGAAGCTTTCTTT
cdr3_aa: CASSLGGLSTEAFF

d_call: TRBD2
clone_size: many
j_call: TRBJ2-1
v_call: TRBV7-2
cdr3_nt: TGTGCCAGCAGCTTCAGGCGGCTAGCGGGAGGGATCAATGAGCAGTTCTTC
cdr3_aa: CASSFRRLAGGINEQFF

d_call: TRBD2
clone_size: many
j_call: TRBJ2-5
v_call: TRBV7-8
cdr3_nt: TGTGCCAGCAGCCCCCAAAGAGTAGCGGGAGGTCCCTGGCAAGAGACCCAGTACTTC
cdr3_aa: CASSPQRVAGGPWQETQYF

d_call: TRBD2
clone_size: few
j_call: TRBJ2-5
v_call: TRBV6-5
cdr3_nt: TGTGCCAGCAGTTACAGGGATCCGGGACTAGCGGGGGCCCCGTACCAAGAGACCCAGTACTTC
cdr3_aa: CASSYRDPGLAGAPYQETQYF

d_call: .
clone_size: many
j_call: TRBJ1-1
v_call: TRBV7-8
cdr3_nt: TGTGCCAGCAGCTTAAAATTGGGGTCTGAAGCTTTCTTT
cdr3_aa: CASSLKLGSEAFF

d_call: TRBD2
clone_size: many
j_call: TRBJ2-1
v_call: TRBV5-1
cdr3_nt: TGTGCCAGCAGTCCGACTAGCGGGAGTTACAATGAGCAGTTCTTC
cdr3_aa: CASSPTSGSYNEQFF

d_call: .
clone_size: .
j_call: TRBJ2-1
v_call: TRBV7-6
cdr3_nt: TGTGCCAGCAAAACCGTTCCCAATGAGCAGTTCTTC
cdr3_aa: CASKTVPNEQFF

d_call: TRBD2
clone_size: many
j_call: TRBJ2-1
v_call: TRBV7-7
cdr3_nt: TGTGCTAGCAGCTTAGGATATTTAGCGGGCCCCTACAATGAGCAGTTCTTC
cdr3_aa: CASSLGYLAGPYNEQFF

d_call: TRBD2
clone_size: few
j_call: TRBJ2-1
v_call: TRBV9
cdr3_nt: TGTGCCAGCAGCGTAGGATTGGCGGGGGAAATCTACAATGAGCAGTTCTTC
cdr3_aa: CASSVGLAGEIYNEQFF

d_call: .
clone_size: many
j_call: TRBJ2-1
v_call: TRBV7-9
cdr3_nt: TGTGCCAGCAGCCCGATTTCCGGGACTTATGAGCAGTTCTTC
cdr3_aa: CASSPISGTYEQFF

d_call: .
clone_size: many
j_call: TRBJ2-1
v_call: TRBV7-9
cdr3_nt: TGTGCCAGCAGCCGTAATGAGCAGTTCTTC
cdr3_aa: CASSRNEQFF

d_call: TRBD1
clone_size: many
j_call: TRBJ2-2
v_call: TRBV7-9
cdr3_nt: TGTGCCAGCAGCTTCCACAGGGGGGAGACCGGGGAGCTGTTTTTT
cdr3_aa: CASSFHRGETGELFF

d_call: TRBD1
clone_size: few
j_call: TRBJ1-6
v_call: TRBV12-3/TRBV12-4
cdr3_nt: TGTGCCAGCAGTAGCAACAGGGGGAATAATTCACCCCTCCACTTT
cdr3_aa: CASSSNRGNNSPLHF

d_call: TRBD1
clone_size: few
j_call: TRBJ2-7
v_call: TRBV19
cdr3_nt: TGTGCCAGTAGTCCCCGGGGGACAGGGCTCAACGAGCAGTACTTC
cdr3_aa: CASSPRGTGLNEQYF

d_call: .
clone_size: .
j_call: TRBJ2-7
v_call: TRBV4-2
cdr3_nt: TGTGCCAGCAGCCATGTTGGGGGCACGACCTACGAGCAGTACTTC
cdr3_aa: CASSHVGGTTYEQYF

d_call: .
clone_size: many
j_call: TRBJ2-3
v_call: TRBV20-1
cdr3_nt: TGCAGTGCTAGCCGAACAGGGTTAGGAGATACGCAGTATTTT
cdr3_aa: CSASRTGLGDTQYF

d_call: .
clone_size: .
j_call: TRBJ2-5
v_call: TRBV10-3
cdr3_nt: TGTGCCATCAGTTGGGGGGAGACCCAGTACTTC
cdr3_aa: CAISWGETQYF

d_call: .
clone_size: few
j_call: TRBJ1-2
v_call: TRBV27
cdr3_nt: TGTGCCAGCTCAGCCAGGGGCCTTAACTATGGCTACACCTTC
cdr3_aa: CASSARGLNYGYTF

d_call: .
clone_size: few
j_call: TRBJ1-2
v_call: TRBV3-1
cdr3_nt: TGTGCCAGCAGTCGACCAGAGACAACCTATGGCTACACCTTC
cdr3_aa: CASSRPETTYGYTF

d_call: .
clone_size: many
j_call: TRBJ2-2
v_call: TRBV19
cdr3_nt: TGTGCCAGTAGTATGGATCGAGAAGGAGCCGGGGAGCTGTTTTTT
cdr3_aa: CASSMDREGAGELFF

d_call: .
clone_size: .
j_call: TRBJ1-1
v_call: TRBV27
cdr3_nt: TGTGCCAGCAGTTTATTGGGGGACTACATGAACACTGAAGCTTTCTTT
cdr3_aa: CASSLLGDYMNTEAFF

d_call: .
clone_size: once
j_call: TRBJ1-1
v_call: TRBV29-1
cdr3_nt: TGCAGCGTTGACCGAGGGGAGGAGGCTGAAGCTTTCTTT
cdr3_aa: CSVDRGEEAEAFF

d_call: TRBD1
clone_size: few
j_call: TRBJ1-5
v_call: TRBV15
cdr3_nt: TGTGCCACCAGCAGAACAGGGGCCAATCAGCCCCAGCATTTT
cdr3_aa: CATSRTGANQPQHF

d_call: .
clone_size: .
j_call: TRBJ2-5
v_call: TRBV15
cdr3_nt: TGTGCCACCAGCATCCGAGACAGTCAAGAGACCCAGTACTTC
cdr3_aa: CATSIRDSQETQYF

d_call: TRBD1
clone_size: .
j_call: TRBJ1-5
v_call: TRBV27
cdr3_nt: TGTGCCAGCAGCGGACAGGGGGCGAGCAATCAGCCCCAGCATTTT
cdr3_aa: CASSGQGASNQPQHF

d_call: TRBD2
clone_size: few
j_call: TRBJ2-5
v_call: TRBV18
cdr3_nt: TGTGCCAGCTCACTAAAGACTAGCGGGAGATCAGAGACCCAGTACTTC
cdr3_aa: CASSLKTSGRSETQYF

d_call: .
clone_size: .
j_call: TRBJ2-1
v_call: TRBV7-7
cdr3_nt: TGTGCCAGCAGCTTAGAACTCTCCGGGAATGAGCAGTTCTTC
cdr3_aa: CASSLELSGNEQFF

d_call: TRBD2
clone_size: many
j_call: TRBJ2-1
v_call: TRBV7-2
cdr3_nt: TGTGCCAGCAGCTTAGAAGGCGGGAGCTCCTACAATGAGCAGTTCTTC
cdr3_aa: CASSLEGGSSYNEQFF

d_call: TRBD1
clone_size: .
j_call: TRBJ2-7
v_call: TRBV27
cdr3_nt: TGTGCCAGCAGTTTATCCCGACAGGGGTACGGCGAGCAGTACTTC
cdr3_aa: CASSLSRQGYGEQYF

d_call: .
clone_size: few
j_call: TRBJ2-1
v_call: TRBV9
cdr3_nt: TGTGCCAGCACAACTATTTACAATGAGCAGTTCTTC
cdr3_aa: CASTTIYNEQFF

d_call: .
clone_size: many
j_call: TRBJ2-2
v_call: TRBV6-1
cdr3_nt: TGTGCCAGCTTGGGGGGGCTCACCGGGGAGCTGTTTTTT
cdr3_aa: CASLGGLTGELFF

d_call: .
clone_size: few
j_call: TRBJ1-2
v_call: TRBV25-1
cdr3_nt: TGTGCCAGCAGTGAATGGGAAGGAGATTATGGCTACACCTTC
cdr3_aa: CASSEWEGDYGYTF

d_call: .
clone_size: many
j_call: TRBJ2-7
v_call: TRBV11-2
cdr3_nt: TGTGCCAGCAGCTTATACTCTAGCGAGGCGGAACCCTCCTACGAGCAGTACTTC
cdr3_aa: CASSLYSSEAEPSYEQYF

d_call: .
clone_size: once
j_call: TRBJ2-7
v_call: TRBV27
cdr3_nt: TGTGCCAGCAGCGAGGGGACCCCCTACGAGCAGTACTTC
cdr3_aa: CASSEGTPYEQYF

d_call: TRBD2
clone_size: few
j_call: TRBJ2-1
v_call: TRBV13
cdr3_nt: TGTGCCAGCAGCTACCGACTAGCGGGGGGATATGAGCAGTTCTTC
cdr3_aa: CASSYRLAGGYEQFF

d_call: .
clone_size: .
j_call: TRBJ1-2
v_call: TRBV27
cdr3_nt: TGTGCCAGCAGTCCCGGAATGCTGGTCTATGGCTACACCTTC
cdr3_aa: CASSPGMLVYGYTF

d_call: TRBD1
clone_size: .
j_call: TRBJ2-7
v_call: TRBV6-5
cdr3_nt: TGTGCCAGCACCCCCCGTGACAGGGCCCATCTCGAGCAGTACTTC
cdr3_aa: CASTPRDRAHLEQYF

d_call: .
clone_size: few
j_call: TRBJ1-3
v_call: TRBV4-1
cdr3_nt: TGCGCCAGCAGCCAAGAAGAAGGCCGCTCTGGAAACACCATATATTTT
cdr3_aa: CASSQEEGRSGNTIYF

d_call: .
clone_size: many
j_call: TRBJ1-6
v_call: TRBV27
cdr3_nt: TGTGCCAGCAGGGACCCGTATAATTCACCCCTCCACTTT
cdr3_aa: CASRDPYNSPLHF

d_call: TRBD1
clone_size: few
j_call: TRBJ2-1
v_call: TRBV7-9
cdr3_nt: TGTGCCAGCAGCTTAGTAGAGGGACAGGGGAATGAGCAGTTCTTC
cdr3_aa: CASSLVEGQGNEQFF

d_call: .
clone_size: .
j_call: TRBJ2-7
v_call: TRBV11-3
cdr3_nt: TGTGCCAGAAGCCCAGGGGAAAGGGACTACGAGCAGTACTTC
cdr3_aa: CARSPGERDYEQYF

d_call: .
clone_size: few
j_call: TRBJ2-5
v_call: TRBV7-9
cdr3_nt: TGTGCCAGCAGCCCGGGGGAGCCTCTCCAAGAGACCCAGTACTTC
cdr3_aa: CASSPGEPLQETQYF

d_call: .
clone_size: .
j_call: TRBJ1-4
v_call: TRBV18
cdr3_nt: TGTGCCAGCTCACCACGGACGGCTTCAACTAATGAAAAACTGTTTTTT
cdr3_aa: CASSPRTASTNEKLFF

d_call: TRBD1
clone_size: many
j_call: TRBJ1-1
v_call: TRBV7-3
cdr3_nt: TGTGCCAGCAGCTTACTCGGACAGGGGCGCACTGAAGCTTTCTTT
cdr3_aa: CASSLLGQGRTEAFF

d_call: .
clone_size: few
j_call: TRBJ2-4
v_call: TRBV20-1
cdr3_nt: TGCAGTGCTAGAGTGGGCAGAATAGCCAAAAACATTCAGTACTTC
cdr3_aa: CSARVGRIAKNIQYF

d_call: .
clone_size: many
j_call: TRBJ1-5
v_call: TRBV28
cdr3_nt: TGTGCCAGCAGTGTGAAAGGGGGTACGAATCAGCCCCAGCATTTT
cdr3_aa: CASSVKGGTNQPQHF

d_call: .
clone_size: .
j_call: TRBJ1-1
v_call: TRBV25-1
cdr3_nt: TGTGCCACCAAGGGGCAGGGTATGAACACTGAAGCTTTCTTT
cdr3_aa: CATKGQGMNTEAFF

d_call: .
clone_size: few
j_call: TRBJ2-1
v_call: TRBV6-1
cdr3_nt: TGTGCCAGCAGTCTCCGGGGGGCCAATGAGCAGTTCTTC
cdr3_aa: CASSLRGANEQFF

d_call: .
clone_size: many
j_call: TRBJ2-7
v_call: TRBV7-9
cdr3_nt: TGTGCCAGCAGCTTAGACAGAGAGGGCGGTTTGCAGTACTTC
cdr3_aa: CASSLDREGGLQYF